The sequence of this T cell receptor (beta chain) was determined in a study of tumor and adjacent non-tumor tissue in lung cancer. Study-level background: Patients comprised approximately eleven adenocarcinoma, a couple of squamous cell carcinoma and 1 small cell lung cancer. Around 4.5 million productive TCRbeta reads were obtained per sample on average.

To note about this clonotype: Its target is unknown.

The template was RNA from unsorted bulk tissue. More than 3 cm separated this lung sample from the edge of the tumor. The library came from three nested PCR rounds adapted from ARM-PCR protocols. TCRdb analysed the multiplex PCR reads with MiXCR anew, one entry per CDR3 protein. Of about 86,000 distinct CDR3 sequences listed, around 82% are singletons. Study results and limitations: Tumor tissue had significantly higher TCR diversity than normal lung.

The CDR3 loop spans 15 amino acids. The ends lost 7 bases at V and 16 bases at J; junction bases unmatched: 20. This rearrangement joins TRBV12-3 or TRBV12-4 to TRBJ2-1, with TRBD2 matching 9 bases. The TCR originated in a woman aged 50 to 60 with non-small cell lung cancer. What was sequenced was distant non-tumor lung tissue. CDR3 in amino acids: CASMLIAGAYNERFF. The DNA for the CDR3 is TGTGCCAGCATGCTAATAGCGGGGGCGTACAATGAGCGCTTCTTC.